These T cell receptor beta chains were read from a single sample in a study of identical twins. TCRdb re-called the 5' RACE reads through MiXCR, storing one row per CDR3 protein. The top ten hold approximately 0.29% of the sample, which has more than 1.5 million distinct CDR3 sequences, under 35% seen once. Specimen: cord blood. These receptors were collected from a newborn girl in good health. The CDR3 runs from the conserved cysteine through the conserved F or W. The D gene is left open where the match is weak. Clone size is given for some rows only: seen once, a few or many times, or a class if the clone is expanded.

v_call,cdr3_length,j_call,clone_size,d_call,cdr3_aa,cdr3_nt
TRBV4-2,13,TRBJ2-7,few,.,CASSQGGLSEQYF,TGTGCCAGCAGCCAAGGAGGACTTTCCGAGCAGTACTTC
TRBV12-5,16,TRBJ2-7,few,TRBD1,CASGAVPGTVLDEQYF,TGTGCTAGTGGGGCGGTTCCCGGGACAGTACTTGACGAGCAGTACTTC
TRBV9,14,TRBJ2-3,few,.,CASSVRLSTDTQYF,TGTGCCAGCAGCGTCCGTTTAAGCACAGATACGCAGTATTTT
TRBV10-3,16,TRBJ1-2,.,TRBD1,CAISEPTGEANYGYTF,TGTGCCATCAGTGAGCCAACAGGGGAAGCTAACTATGGCTACACCTTC
TRBV27,17,TRBJ2-1,.,TRBD2,CAGSSKETSRTSNEQFF,TGTGCCGGCAGTTCGAAAGAGACTAGCAGGACCTCCAATGAGCAGTTCTTC
TRBV6-1,15,TRBJ1-2,few,.,CASSEAHRGGYGYTF,TGTGCCAGCAGTGAAGCCCACCGCGGAGGCTATGGCTACACCTTC
TRBV20-1,15,TRBJ2-7,few,.,CSARVFRQYAYEQYF,TGCAGTGCTAGAGTCTTTAGACAGTACGCCTACGAGCAGTACTTC
TRBV10-3,15,TRBJ2-3,many,.,CAISETARFTDTQYF,TGTGCCATCAGTGAAACGGCGCGGTTCACAGATACGCAGTATTTT
TRBV5-1,15,TRBJ2-3,few,.,CASTISGLTTDTQYF,TGCGCCAGCACCATTTCCGGCCTGACCACAGATACGCAGTATTTT
TRBV5-1,16,TRBJ2-7,.,TRBD2,CASSLGLSGGADEQYF,TGCGCCAGCAGCTTGGGTCTTAGCGGGGGGGCTGACGAGCAGTACTTC
TRBV6-5,14,TRBJ2-5,many,TRBD2,CASRPLAVQETQYF,TGTGCCAGCAGGCCCCTAGCGGTCCAAGAGACCCAGTACTTC
TRBV5-1,17,TRBJ2-1,.,.,CASSLASTRRTYNEQFF,TGCGCCAGCAGCTTGGCCAGCACCAGGCGGACCTACAATGAGCAGTTCTTC
TRBV6-5,17,TRBJ2-3,.,TRBD2,CASSYRSGAPNTDTQYF,TGTGCCAGCAGTTACAGGAGCGGGGCCCCCAACACAGATACGCAGTATTTT
TRBV10-3,15,TRBJ2-1,few,TRBD2,CAISEGLVINNEQFF,TGTGCCATCAGTGAGGGACTAGTTATCAACAATGAGCAGTTCTTC
TRBV9,16,TRBJ2-5,few,TRBD2,CASSVGLAGRQETQYF,TGTGCCAGCAGCGTAGGGCTAGCGGGGCGACAAGAGACCCAGTACTTC
TRBV7-9,15,TRBJ2-2,.,TRBD2,CASSGTSRRSGELFF,TGTGCCAGCAGCGGGACTAGCAGGAGATCCGGGGAGCTGTTTTTT
TRBV6-1,18,TRBJ2-3,.,TRBD2,CASSEGLAGGGRTDTQYF,TGTGCCAGCAGTGAAGGACTAGCGGGAGGTGGTAGAACAGATACGCAGTATTTT
TRBV20-1,14,TRBJ1-6,few,TRBD1,CSARDRGLNSPLHF,TGCAGTGCTAGGGACAGGGGACTCAATTCACCCCTCCACTTT
TRBV5-1,13,TRBJ1-1,.,.,CASSSGQNTKAFF,TGCGCCAGCAGCTCTGGACAGAACACTAAAGCTTTCTTT
TRBV6-1,13,TRBJ2-1,few,TRBD1,CASSEAIGTGLFF,TGTGCCAGCAGTGAGGCAATCGGGACAGGGTTGTTCTTC
TRBV29-1,13,TRBJ2-7,many,TRBD1,CSVGQGGSYEQYF,TGCAGCGTTGGACAGGGGGGATCCTACGAGCAGTACTTC
TRBV20-1,17,TRBJ2-5,once,.,CSARDSRTRGWQETQYF,TGCAGTGCTAGAGATTCACGAACAAGGGGTTGGCAAGAGACCCAGTACTTC
TRBV12-3/TRBV12-4,14,TRBJ2-3,.,TRBD1,CASSRDRDADTQYF,TGTGCCAGCAGTCGGGACAGGGACGCAGATACGCAGTATTTT
TRBV20-1,15,TRBJ2-7,.,.,CSARGRQGGHYEQYF,TGCAGTGCTAGAGGGAGGCAGGGGGGTCACTACGAGCAGTACTTC
TRBV6-1,13,TRBJ1-6,.,.,CASNPQGRSPLHF,TGTGCCAGCAACCCACAGGGACGGTCACCCCTCCACTTT
TRBV10-3,15,TRBJ2-5,few,.,CAISEPNSPRETQYF,TGTGCCATCAGTGAGCCAAACTCCCCGAGGGAGACCCAGTACTTC
TRBV29-1,13,TRBJ1-3,.,.,CSVGQNSGNTIYF,TGCAGCGTTGGACAAAACTCTGGAAACACCATATATTTT
TRBV18,15,TRBJ2-5,few,TRBD1,CASSPPTGAQETQYF,TGTGCCAGCTCACCACCGACAGGGGCTCAAGAGACCCAGTACTTC